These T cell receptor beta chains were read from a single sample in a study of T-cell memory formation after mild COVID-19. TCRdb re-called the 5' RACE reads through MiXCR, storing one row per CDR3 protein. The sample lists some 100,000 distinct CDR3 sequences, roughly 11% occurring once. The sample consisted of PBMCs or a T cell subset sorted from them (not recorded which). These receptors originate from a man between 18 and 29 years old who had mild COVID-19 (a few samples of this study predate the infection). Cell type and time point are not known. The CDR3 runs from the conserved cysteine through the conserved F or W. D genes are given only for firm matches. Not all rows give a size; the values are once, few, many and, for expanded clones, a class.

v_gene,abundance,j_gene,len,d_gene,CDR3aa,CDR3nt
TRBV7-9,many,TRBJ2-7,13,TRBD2,CASSGGRAHEQYF,TGTGCCAGCAGTGGAGGGAGGGCCCACGAGCAGTACTTC
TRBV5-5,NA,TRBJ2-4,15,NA,CASSSPAGWGNIQYF,TGTGCCAGCAGCTCTCCAGCGGGTTGGGGAAACATTCAGTACTTC
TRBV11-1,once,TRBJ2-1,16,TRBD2,CASSLVTGLATREQFF,TGTGCCAGCAGCTTAGTGACCGGACTAGCGACTAGGGAGCAGTTCTTC
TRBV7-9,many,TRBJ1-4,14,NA,CASSTTGIYEKLFF,TGTGCCAGCAGTACTACAGGGATCTATGAAAAACTGTTTTTT
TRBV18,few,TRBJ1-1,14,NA,CASSPRTLNTEAFF,TGTGCCAGCTCACCAAGGACCCTGAACACTGAAGCTTTCTTT
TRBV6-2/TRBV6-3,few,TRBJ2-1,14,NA,CASSYSRQINEQFF,TGTGCCAGCAGTTACTCGAGACAGATCAATGAGCAGTTCTTC
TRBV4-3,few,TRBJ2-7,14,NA,CASSQEGGPYEQYF,TGCGCCAGCAGCCAAGAGGGGGGGCCCTACGAGCAGTACTTC
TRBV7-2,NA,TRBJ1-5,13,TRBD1,CASSRGQNQPQHF,TGTGCCAGCAGCAGGGGACAGAATCAGCCCCAGCATTTT
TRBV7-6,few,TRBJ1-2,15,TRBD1,CASSLVGTGFNGYTF,TGTGCCAGCAGCTTAGTTGGGACAGGGTTTAATGGCTACACCTTC
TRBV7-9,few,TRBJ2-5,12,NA,CASSSIQETQYF,TGTGCCAGCAGCTCTATCCAAGAGACCCAGTACTTC
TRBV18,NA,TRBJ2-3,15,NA,CASSPGGRSTDTQYF,TGTGCCAGCTCACCCGGGGGACGTAGCACAGATACGCAGTATTTT
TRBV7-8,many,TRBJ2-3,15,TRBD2,CASSGRGGLTDTQYF,TGTGCCAGCAGCGGGCGCGGGGGGCTCACAGATACGCAGTATTTT
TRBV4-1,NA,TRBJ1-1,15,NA,CASSQEDRMNTEAFF,TGCGCCAGCAGCCAAGAGGACAGAATGAACACTGAAGCTTTCTTT
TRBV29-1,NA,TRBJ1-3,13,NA,CSGIRGAGNTIYF,TGCAGCGGTATAAGAGGGGCTGGAAACACCATATATTTT
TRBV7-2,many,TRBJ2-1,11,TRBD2,CASSFLAVLFF,TGTGCCAGCAGCTTTCTAGCGGTATTGTTCTTC
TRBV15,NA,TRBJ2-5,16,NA,CATSPPRGRTQETQYF,TGTGCCACCAGCCCTCCCCGGGGACGGACCCAAGAGACCCAGTACTTC
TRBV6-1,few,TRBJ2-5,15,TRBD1,CASRDPTGVWETQYF,TGTGCCAGCAGAGACCCGACAGGGGTGTGGGAGACCCAGTACTTC
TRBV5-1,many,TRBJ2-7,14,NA,CASSLLGDDYEQYF,TGCGCCAGCAGCTTGCTCGGGGACGACTACGAGCAGTACTTC